Listed here are 20 T cell receptor beta chains from one sample, sequenced in a study of blood T cells in healthy people across ages. The second PCR ran about 6 to 12 cycles with a sample-barcoded 5' primer and J-beta primers. TCRdb called the 5' RACE reads again in MiXCR, with one record for every CDR3 protein. This sample has some 890,000 distinct CDR3 sequences, with almost 30% found just once. This sample was shared with a second study, whose subject was T cells of mothers and their children.

Sequenced material: blood. These receptors all come from a woman aged 35 to 49 in good health.

The chain combines TRBV20-1 with TRBJ1-5; 7 bases map to TRBD1. V was clipped by 2 bases and J by 9 bases; unmatched bases: 10. The CDR3 sequence is 14 residues long. The germline gives CDR1 DFQATT, CDR2 SNEGSKA (reference sequence). The CDR3 loop reads CSARSGTVSRPQHF. The CDR3 nucleotides read TGCAGTGCTAGATCGGGGACAGTATCTAGGCCCCAGCATTTT.

This clonotype was counted only a few times. The chain couples TRBV24-1 to TRBJ1-5; D is uncertain. The germline V and J ends were trimmed by 2 bases and 6 bases, with 16 bases remaining between them. Germline V gives CDR1 KGHDR, CDR2 SFDVKD. The CDR3 consists of 16 residues. The CDR3 nucleotides are TGTGCCACCAGTGATTCCCCCCGCGCGGGCGTTCAGCCCCAGCATTTT. Translating it yields CATSDSPRAGVQPQHF.

In regard to this clonotype: The junction departs from germline at one end; a sequencing error may be responsible. The chain is built from TRBV7-9 and TRBJ1-2, with 8 bases that match TRBD1. CDR3 length equals 14 residues. Germline loops: CDR1 SEHNR, CDR2 FQNEAQ (reference sequence). CDR3 residues: CSSSLQTGAEGYTF. In DNA form, the CDR3 reads TGTTCCAGCAGCTTACAGACAGGGGCGGAAGGCTACACCTTC.

This clonotype was detected ten times or more. The rearrangement uses TRBV7-2 and TRBJ2-5; TRBD1 matches 8 bases. The J segment lost 1 base and the V segment lost 5 bases, leaving 9 bases of the junction unmatched. The CDR3 is made up of 16 amino acids. CDR1 is SGHTA and CDR2 is FQGNSA in the germline V gene. CDR3 sequence (DNA): TGTGCCAGCAGCCCATCTCTGGGACAGGCCCAAGAGACCCAGTACTTC. This translates into CASSPSLGQAQETQYF.

This rearrangement joins TRBV6-1 to TRBJ1-2; D is possibly TRBD1 (5 bases). V lost 0 bases and J lost 8, with 16 bases in between. The CDR3 runs 15 residues. Germline CDR1 MNHNS, CDR2 SASEGT. CDR3: CASSEALGSWGGYTF. For the CDR3, the DNA is TGTGCCAGCAGTGAAGCGTTGGGGAGTTGGGGCGGCTACACCTTC.

This clonotype was seen only once. CDR3 sequence: CASSLGSLYYGYTF. CDR3 coding DNA: TGTGCCAGCAGTTTGGGCAGCTTATACTATGGCTACACCTTC. The chain recombines TRBV12-3 or TRBV12-4 with TRBJ1-2, with no clear D. The CDR3 has 14 residues. V shed 3 bases and J shed 3 bases, with 11 bases lying between them.

This clonotype came up many times. The chain employs TRBV6-2 or TRBV6-3 and TRBJ2-5, with 14 positions matching TRBD2. Germline V gene sequence: CDR1 MNHEY, CDR2 SVGEGT. The J segment lost 4 bases and the V segment lost 5 bases, leaving 9 bases of the junction unmatched. The CDR3 extends over 17 amino acids. The CDR3 coding sequence is TGTGCCAGCAGTCCACCCTGGACTAGCGGGGGGAGAGAGACCCAGTACTTC. Amino acids: CASSPPWTSGGRETQYF.

The rearrangement uses TRBV28 and TRBJ2-7, with D hard to call. This CDR3 has 15 amino acids. Germline V gene data show CDR1 as MDHEN and CDR2 as SYDVKM. V was clipped by 5 bases and J by 0 bases, with 14 bases between them. The CDR3, as DNA: TGTGCCAGCAGTCAGGCCGGAAAGGGCTCCTACGAGCAGTACTTC. It codes for CASSQAGKGSYEQYF.

V usage is TRBV4-2 and J usage is TRBJ1-5; tentative D call: TRBD1 (5 bases). From germline, CDR1 is LGHNA and CDR2 YNFKEQ. Trimming took 0 bases from V and 1 from J, leaving 13 bases between them. CDR3 length: 17 amino acids. The CDR3 sequence: CASSQDPVAGSNQPQHF. CDR3 in DNA: TGTGCCAGCAGCCAAGATCCCGTGGCAGGGAGCAATCAGCCCCAGCATTTT.

In its sample, this clonotype was seen a few times. This chain connects TRBV9 to TRBJ1-1, with D maybe TRBD1 (5 bases). The CDR3 is 15 amino acids. The V gene lost 3 bases and the J gene lost 2 bases, with 14 bases spanning the gap. The germline CDR1 and CDR2 sequences are SGDLS and YYNGEE. The CDR3 DNA is TGTGCCAGCAGCGCCAAAGGAGGGGATAACACTGAAGCTTTCTTT. This translates into CASSAKGGDNTEAFF. Complete variable domain (other parts from reference TRBV9 and TRBJ1-1): DSGVTQTPKHLITATGQRVTLRCSPRSGDLSVYWYQQSLDQGLQFLIQYYNGEERAKGNILERFSAQQFPDLHSELNLSSLELGDSALYFCASSAKGGDNTEAFFGQGTRLTVV.

This clonotype was recorded only once. This chain connects TRBV20-1 to TRBJ1-1, with D perhaps TRBD1 (5 bases). The CDR3 spans 13 residues. V was shortened by 0 bases and J by 7 bases, with 12 bases between the two germline ends. Germline-derived CDR1 and CDR2 are DFQATT and SNEGSKA (reference sequence). CDR3 DNA: TGCAGTGCTAGAGAGCCCGGGGGGGATGAAGCTTTCTTT. Translating it yields CSAREPGGDEAFF.

The CDR3 sequence: CASSYAGGGGYTF. CDR3 sequence (DNA): TGTGCCAGCAGTTACGCAGGGGGCGGGGGCTACACCTTC. This rearrangement joins TRBV6-5 to TRBJ1-2, with TRBD1 matching 8 bases. This CDR3 contains 13 residues. Germline V gives CDR1 MNHEY, CDR2 SVGAGI. V lost 2 bases, J lost 8 bases, and 4 bases stayed unmatched.

This clonotype occurred a few times. The CDR3 protein is CASRPRGKQGVGYTF. The DNA for the CDR3 is TGTGCCAGCAGACCCCGAGGAAAACAGGGGGTAGGCTACACCTTC. The gene calls are TRBV6-5 and TRBJ1-2; the match to TRBD1 covers 8 bases. The ends lost 6 bases at V and 8 bases at J; junction bases unmatched: 14. Germline-derived CDR1 and CDR2 are MNHEY and SVGAGI. The CDR3 length is 15 residues.

This clonotype showed up many times. V and J are TRBV7-8 and TRBJ2-7; TRBD1 matches 7 bases. The CDR3 runs 15 residues. V shed 5 bases and J 5 bases; nucleotides not matched to a gene: 12. Germline V gene data show CDR1 as SGHVS and CDR2 as FQNEAQ. The CDR3 region has the DNA TGTGCCAGCAGCCGGCTTGACAGGGAATTCGACGAGCAGTACTTC. As protein: CASSRLDREFDEQYF. The full variable domain, rest sourced from reference TRBV7-8 and TRBJ2-7, is GAGVSQSPRYKVAKRGQDVALRCDPISGHVSLFWYQQALGQGPEFLTYFQNEAQLDKSGLPSDRFFAERPEGSVSTLKIQRTQQEDSAVYLCASSRLDREFDEQYFGPGTRLTVT.

The chain recombines TRBV7-9 with TRBJ1-1, with D hard to call. Between the trimmed V and J ends, which lost 5 bases and 0 bases, there was a span of 16 bases. Germline V lookup: CDR1 SEHNR, CDR2 FQNEAQ (reference sequence). CDR3 length: 16 amino acids. CDR3 bases: TGTGCCAGCAGCCCGACACTACCAGAGATGAACACTGAAGCTTTCTTT. Residues: CASSPTLPEMNTEAFF.

The chain links TRBV29-1 to TRBJ2-4, with 8 bases lining up with TRBD1. Looked up from germline, CDR1 is SQVTM and CDR2 is ANQGSEA. This CDR3 has 15 amino acids. V shed 2 bases, J shed 13 bases, and the junction held 16 bases outside the gene matches. In DNA, the CDR3 is TGCAGCGTTGAAAAGCGACAGGGGACAACCTACGAACAGTACTTC. Protein sequence: CSVEKRQGTTYEQYF.

This clonotype was seen only a few times. The rearrangement joins TRBV10-3 to TRBJ1-1; D gene uncertain. The CDR3 is 13 amino acids. Trimming shortened V by 8 bases and J by 1 base, and 11 bases separated the two germline ends. Germline-derived CDR1 and CDR2 are ENHRY and SYGVKD. CDR3 nucleotide sequence: TGTGCCATCGGTATCGAAGCGAACACTGAAGCTTTCTTT. Translation gives CAIGIEANTEAFF.

The CDR3 region has the DNA TGTGCCATCCGAGCTTTGCAAGGCTATGGCTACACCTTC. Protein sequence: CAIRALQGYGYTF. The rearrangement joins TRBV28 to TRBJ1-2, with no clear D. Per germline, CDR1 MDHEN and CDR2 SYDVKM. The germline V and J ends were trimmed by 10 bases and 4 bases, with 16 bases remaining between them. The CDR3 is 13 amino acids.

Details on this clonotype: This may be a read error: a much more frequent sequence differs by one nucleotide. CDR3 residues: CASSPQSGLNYDYTF. The CDR3 DNA reads as TGTGCCAGCAGCCCACAATCCGGGCTTAACTATGACTACACCTTC. V gene TRBV9 combines with J gene TRBJ1-2; D is unresolved. The CDR3 is 15 residues long. Germline lookup yields CDR1 SGDLS and CDR2 YYNGEE.

On this clonotype itself: This clone may be a read error of a much larger clone one base away. The gene calls are TRBV28 and TRBJ1-5; no definite D call. CDR3 length equals 16 residues. Germline values: CDR1 MDHEN, CDR2 SYDVKM. Trimming left V 8 bases short and J 2 bases short, with 19 bases between. For the CDR3, the DNA is TGTGCCAGCGCCTCAATTGGCGCCCGGGGCAATCAGCCCCAGCATTTT. Translated: CASASIGARGNQPQHF. Full variable domain (rest looked up from reference TRBV28 and TRBJ1-5): DVKVTQSSRYLVKRTGEKVFLECVQDMDHENMFWYRQDPGLGLRLIYFSYDVKMKEKGDIPEGYSVSREKKERFSLILESASTNQTSMYLCASASIGARGNQPQHFGDGTRLSIL.